This entry lists 23 T cell receptor beta chains sequenced from one sample in a study of blood T cell repertoires in COVID-19. This table comes from immunoSEQ multiplex PCR, and its TCRdb copy is limited to in-frame clones, with some not included. The data hold about 160,000 clones, with approximately 80% observed a single time. The sequenced sample consisted of peripheral blood. These TCRs come from a woman aged 40-49 years with COVID-19, enrolled during active disease.

This clone was observed a few times. The chain links TRBV4-1 to TRBJ2-1, with 12 bases that match TRBD2. The CDR3 has 14 amino acids. The germline V gene encodes CDR1 MGHRA and CDR2 YSYEKL. V was clipped by 9 bases and J by 4 bases; unmatched bases: 4. CDR3 sequence reads: CASKTSGSYNEQFF. In nucleotides, the CDR3 is TGCGCCAGTAAGACTAGCGGGAGTTACAATGAGCAGTTCTTC.

The rearrangement links TRBV19 to TRBJ1-5, with TRBD1 as a possible D gene (5 bases). The CDR3 loop spans 15 amino acids. Germline V gene data show CDR1 as LNHDA and CDR2 as SQIVND (reference sequence). Trimming pared 3 bases from V and 0 bases from J, leaving 9 bases between. CDR3 sequence (DNA): TGTGCCAGTAGTATGACAGCATATAGCAATCAGCCCCAGCATTTT. Translated: CASSMTAYSNQPQHF.

This chain joins TRBV21-1 and TRBJ2-5; the DNA was not compared with TRBD1, the D call given in the table. TRBV21-1 is termed a pseudogene. The CDR3 runs 15 residues. The CDR3 region has the DNA TGTGCCAGCAGCCGAGCCCTAGGGGGCCAAGAGACCCAGTACTTC. This sequence encodes CASSRALGGQETQYF.

V usage is TRBV10-1 and J usage is TRBJ2-1, with D possibly being TRBD2 (6 bases). V gave up 2 bases and J gave up 4 bases, with 15 bases separating them. Germline CDR1 is WNHNN and CDR2 is SYGVQD (reference sequence). This CDR3 is built from 16 residues. The CDR3 coding sequence is TGCGCCAGCAGTGAGGTAACCGGGAGAGGGTACAATGAGCAGTTCTTC. Translation: CASSEVTGRGYNEQFF.

V usage is TRBV6-5 and J usage is TRBJ1-2; D possibly corresponds to TRBD1 (6 bases). In germline, CDR1 is MNHEY, CDR2 SVGAGI. The length of the CDR3 is 14 residues. Trimming cost V 5 bases and J 6 bases, with 16 bases left between them. The CDR3: CASSQGTADDGYTF. CDR3 in DNA: TGTGCCAGCAGTCAGGGGACGGCCGACGATGGCTACACCTTC.

The chain is built from TRBV9 and TRBJ1-6; possibly TRBD1 for D (5 bases). Germline values: CDR1 SGDLS, CDR2 YYNGEE. Trimming shortened V by 3 bases and J by 9 bases, and 13 bases separated the two germline ends. The length of the CDR3 is 14 residues. The DNA of the CDR3 is TGTGCCAGCAGCGCAGGAGAGACAGTTTCACCCCTCCACTTT. Protein sequence: CASSAGETVSPLHF.

The V and J genes are TRBV19 and TRBJ2-3; TRBD2 matches 9 bases. The germline CDR1 and CDR2 sequences are LNHDA and SQIVND (reference sequence). The J segment lost 2 bases and the V segment lost 6 bases, leaving 12 bases of the junction unmatched. The CDR3 has 17 residues. The CDR3 reads CASRGGRAGAVTDTQYF. The DNA for the CDR3 is TGTGCCAGTAGAGGCGGGAGGGCAGGGGCCGTCACAGATACGCAGTATTTT.

The V gene is TRBV6-5, the J gene TRBJ2-2, with a tentative D call TRBD1 (5 bases). V lost 2 bases and J lost 4, with 14 bases in between. Germline CDR1 MNHEY, CDR2 SVGAGI. This CDR3 contains 16 residues. CDR3 region: CASSYSLQGTTGELFF. The CDR3 region has the DNA TGTGCCAGCAGTTACAGCCTCCAGGGTACCACCGGGGAGCTGTTTTTT.

The chain combines TRBV19 with TRBJ1-5; 8 bases are shared with TRBD1. V shed 6 bases and J 7 bases; nucleotides not matched to a gene: 11. This CDR3 has 15 residues. The germline V gene encodes CDR1 LNHDA and CDR2 SQIVND (reference sequence). CDR3 in amino acids: CASRNTGTGVQPQHF. In DNA form, the CDR3 reads TGTGCCAGTAGAAATACCGGGACAGGCGTACAGCCCCAGCATTTT.

The rearrangement joins TRBV4-2 to TRBJ2-1; 11 bases agree with TRBD2. In germline, CDR1 is LGHNA, CDR2 YNFKEQ. After removal of 3 bases from V and 5 bases from J, the junction contained 6 bases not matched to a gene. This CDR3 is 16 amino acids long. CDR3 nucleotide sequence: TGTGCCAGCAGCCAGAGCCTAGCGGGGGGAAACAATGAGCAGTTCTTC. This encodes CASSQSLAGGNNEQFF.

The V and J genes are TRBV10-3 and TRBJ1-1, with D possibly being TRBD1 (6 bases). Germline lookup yields CDR1 ENHRY and CDR2 SYGVKD. The CDR3 runs 12 residues. With 6 bases removed from V and 1 base from J, the gap between germline ends came to 6 bases. CDR3 coding DNA: TGTGCCATCAGAGGGGGGAACACTGAAGCTTTCTTT. Translated, it gives CAIRGGNTEAFF.

The genes are TRBV25-1 and TRBJ2-5; maybe TRBD1 (5 bases). Deletions cut 0 bases from V and 4 bases from J, with 9 bases between. From germline, CDR1 is MGHDK and CDR2 SYGVNS. The CDR3 is made up of 14 amino acids. For the CDR3, the DNA is TGTGCCAGCAGTGAATATAAGGGGCTAGAGACCCAGTACTTC. It specifies CASSEYKGLETQYF.

The chain uses TRBV11-2 and TRBJ2-5; D not resolved. The CDR3 sequence is 11 residues long. Trimming cost V 5 bases and J 7 bases, with 8 bases left between them. CDR1 SGHAT and CDR2 FQNNGV come from the germline V gene. CDR3 DNA sequence: TGTGCCAGCAGCCAACTGAGGACCCAGTACTTC. Its protein is CASSQLRTQYF.

V usage is TRBV28 and J usage is TRBJ2-1; perhaps TRBD2 as D (6 bases). V was trimmed by 2 bases and J by 0 bases, leaving 8 bases between them. This CDR3 region has 15 residues. Germline CDR1 reads MDHEN; CDR2 reads SYDVKM. CDR3 amino acids: CASSLRGSSYNEQFF. The CDR3 nucleotides are TGTGCCAGCAGTTTACGGGGGAGCTCCTACAATGAGCAGTTCTTC.

The CDR3 coding sequence is TGCGCCAGCAGTGCAGTAAAAGGCAGGACTGAAGCTTTCTTT. Encoded protein: CASSAVKGRTEAFF. This chain links TRBV10-1 with TRBJ1-1; no reliable D call. The V gene's germline CDR1 is WNHNN and CDR2 SYGVQD (reference sequence). This CDR3 region has 14 residues. Trimming left V 4 bases short and J 5 bases short, with 14 bases between.

The J gene is TRBJ2-5, the V gene TRBV27; the match to TRBD1 covers 10 bases. V gave up 5 bases and J gave up 2 bases; unmatched junction bases: 5. CDR1 and CDR2 (germline): MNHEY, SMNVEV (reference sequence). CDR3 size: 15 residues. DNA of the CDR3: TGTGCCAGCAGTCCACGGACAGGGGGACAAGAGACCCAGTACTTC. Protein product: CASSPRTGGQETQYF.

This clone was recorded once. J is TRBJ2-5 and V is TRBV18; D is unresolved. V lost 0 bases and J 1 base, leaving 12 bases between the germline ends. Germline V gene lookup returns CDR1 KGHSH and CDR2 LQKENI. The CDR3 runs to 16 residues. The CDR3: CASSPPGGRIQETQYF. In DNA form, the CDR3 reads TGTGCCAGCTCACCACCTGGTGGCAGGATCCAAGAGACCCAGTACTTC.

In nucleotides, the CDR3 is TGTGCCAGTAGCACCGAAACAGGGGGCAGATACTACGAGCAGTACTTC. Its translation: CASSTETGGRYYEQYF. The chain joins TRBV19 to TRBJ2-7; TRBD1 agrees at 9 bases. The trim removed 6 bases at V and 3 bases at J, leaving 12 bases unmatched. The CDR3 is 16 residues long. Germline CDR1 reads LNHDA; CDR2 reads SQIVND (reference sequence).

This clone has just one count. The chain employs TRBV19 and TRBJ2-5; 10 bases line up with TRBD1. Germline CDR1 reads LNHDA; CDR2 reads SQIVND (reference sequence). The CDR3 spans 16 residues. V lost 4 bases to trimming and J lost 4 bases; unmatched junction nucleotides: 9. The CDR3 region is CASSRGTGVPTETQYF. The CDR3 DNA reads as TGTGCCAGTAGTAGGGGGACAGGGGTTCCAACAGAGACCCAGTACTTC.

This chain uses TRBV12-3 or TRBV12-4 with TRBJ1-5; D perhaps matches TRBD1 (5 bases). V dropped 10 bases and J dropped 7 bases, with 17 bases sitting between them. The length of the CDR3 is 13 residues. CDR3 protein: CATLGGFGQPQHF. CDR3 nucleotides: TGTGCCACCCTGGGGGGGTTCGGGCAGCCCCAGCATTTT.

This clone showed up many times. This rearrangement joins TRBV16 to TRBJ2-7; a weak D match, TRBD2 (6 bases). The CDR3 totals 14 residues. V was shortened by 6 bases and J by 4 bases, with 16 bases between the two germline ends. Germline V lookup: CDR1 KGHSY, CDR2 FQNENV. CDR3 residues: CASSYYGTAYEQYF. Here the CDR3 DNA reads TGTGCCAGCAGTTACTACGGGACTGCATACGAGCAGTACTTC.

V is TRBV15 and J is TRBJ2-5; 7 bases fit TRBD1. The length of the CDR3 is 15 residues. With V trimmed by 4 bases and J by 10 bases, 15 bases remained unmatched. In germline, CDR1 is LNHNV, CDR2 YYDKDF (reference sequence). For the CDR3, the DNA is TGTGCCACCAGCACAATAGGGGGCACCGCATTGGACCAGTACTTC. It encodes CATSTIGGTALDQYF.

V is TRBV2 and J is TRBJ2-2, with 14 bases lining up with TRBD2. V lost 7 bases to trimming and J lost 7 bases; unmatched junction nucleotides: 14. The CDR3 is made up of 18 amino acids. Germline V gene sequence: CDR1 SNHLY, CDR2 FYNNEI. The CDR3: CASTRLAGGPRLGGELFF. The CDR3 coding sequence is TGTGCCAGCACTCGACTAGCGGGAGGGCCACGTTTAGGCGGGGAGCTGTTTTTT.